The subject of this entry is one T cell receptor (beta chain). Its antigen is unknown. Primers for the PCR totalled 60 Vbeta and 13 Jbeta. TCRdb keeps only in-frame clones here, not all; method: immunoSEQ multiplex PCR. The sample lists some 77,000 clones; 80% were seen once. V shed 6 bases and J shed 4 bases, with 16 bases lying between them. Germline V gives CDR1 SGHTA, CDR2 FQGTGA. CDR3 length equals 15 residues. The record originates from a study of cytomegalovirus exposure and HLA in healthy donors. General study results and limits: Per a prior analysis, the majority of TCR beta V segments were productive roughly 90% or roughly 30% of the time.

The sequenced material came from PBMCs. The chain links TRBV7-3 to TRBJ2-1; D is possibly TRBD2 (6 bases). This sequence was found in a woman aged 45-65 years in good health and CMV-seropositive. CDR3 bases: TGTGCCAGCAGTCCACCGGGACTCTCATACAATGAGCAGTTCTTC. It encodes CASSPPGLSYNEQFF.